Sequencing of this TCR beta chain was carried out in a study of human T cells and chemical hapten exposure. Sample time point: healthy volunteer bleed at 2 weeks. Blood, whole and unfractionated, served as the source for total RNA extraction. This clonotype was detected ten times or more. Trimming shortened V by 2 bases and J by 3 bases, and 2 bases separated the two germline ends. The germline V gene encodes CDR1 ENHRY and CDR2 SYGVKD. The CDR3 is 12 amino acids. Original analysis: A per-sample median of roughly 91,000 TCRs was observed, with a range of roughly 23,224 to 700,000. TCRdb re-derived calls from the RACE reads in MiXCR, one entry per CDR3 protein. What appears here as the V and J calls and clone size reflects TCRdb's work, not the paper's. Of roughly 46,000 distinct CDR3 sequences listed, nearly 4.5% are singletons.

J is TRBJ1-3 and V is TRBV10-3; no clear D. Sequences were obtained from whole blood. This clonotype was sampled from a human donor in good health. Some clones in this sample may be carry-over from other donors' samples. CDR3 loop: CAISESGNTIYF. The CDR3 DNA reads TGTGCCATCAGTGAGAGTGGAAACACCATATATTTT.